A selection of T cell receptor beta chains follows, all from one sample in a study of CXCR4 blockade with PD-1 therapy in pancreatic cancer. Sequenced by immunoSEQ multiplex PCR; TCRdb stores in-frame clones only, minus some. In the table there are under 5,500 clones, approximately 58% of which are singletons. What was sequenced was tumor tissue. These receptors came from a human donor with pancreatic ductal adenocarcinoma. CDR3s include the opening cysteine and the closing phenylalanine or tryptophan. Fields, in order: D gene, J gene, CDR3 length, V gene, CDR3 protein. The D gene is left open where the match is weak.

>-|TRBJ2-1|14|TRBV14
CANSHEVGPNEQFF
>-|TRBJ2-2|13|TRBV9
CASSVQGTGELFF
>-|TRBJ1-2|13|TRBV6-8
CASTSRGVYGYTF
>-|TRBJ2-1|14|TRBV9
CASSDLWAYNEQFF
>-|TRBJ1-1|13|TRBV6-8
CASSMEVRAEAFF
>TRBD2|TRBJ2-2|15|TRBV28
CASSFLAGGTGELFF
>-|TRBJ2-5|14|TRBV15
CATSRGQDQETQYF
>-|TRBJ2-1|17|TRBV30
CAWSVGSLTPSYNEQFF
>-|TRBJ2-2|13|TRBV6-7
CASSQDGGGELFF
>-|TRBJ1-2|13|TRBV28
CASTDGRSGGYTF
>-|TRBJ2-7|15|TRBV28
CASSSGTRTSYEQYF
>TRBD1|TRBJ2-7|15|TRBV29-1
CSGARGTGPAYEQYF
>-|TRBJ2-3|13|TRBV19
CASSAQGGNTQYF
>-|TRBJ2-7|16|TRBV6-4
CASSYTRGRDPYEQYF
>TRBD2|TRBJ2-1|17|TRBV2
CASSTGLAGGGYNEQFF
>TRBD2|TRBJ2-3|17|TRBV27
CASSRTRTSGGTDTQYF
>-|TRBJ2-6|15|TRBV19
CASSIGQFGANVLTF
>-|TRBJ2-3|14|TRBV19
CASSIAPSTDTQYF
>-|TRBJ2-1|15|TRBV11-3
CASRVFGGIGNEQFF
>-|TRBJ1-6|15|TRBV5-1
CASSFETAINSPLHF
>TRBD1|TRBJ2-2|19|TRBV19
CASSIAASDRVIRHGELFF
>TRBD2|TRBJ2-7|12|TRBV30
CAWGSGSIEQYF
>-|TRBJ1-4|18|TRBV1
CASSQDFGAGPDNEKLFF